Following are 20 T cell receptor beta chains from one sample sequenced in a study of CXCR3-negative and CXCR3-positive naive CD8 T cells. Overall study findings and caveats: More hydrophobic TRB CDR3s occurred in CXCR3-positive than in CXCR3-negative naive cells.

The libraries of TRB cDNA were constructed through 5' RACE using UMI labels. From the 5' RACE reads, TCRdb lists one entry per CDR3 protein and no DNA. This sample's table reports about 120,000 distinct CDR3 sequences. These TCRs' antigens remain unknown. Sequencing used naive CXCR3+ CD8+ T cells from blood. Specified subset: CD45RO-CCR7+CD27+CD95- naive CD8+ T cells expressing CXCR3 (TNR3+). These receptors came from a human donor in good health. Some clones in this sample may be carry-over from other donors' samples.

The CDR3 loop reads CSALSLPNEGNYEQYF. The chain is built from TRBV29-1 and TRBJ2-7; TCRdb calls TRBD2, which cannot be checked without DNA. This CDR3 comprises 16 residues. Germline CDR1 reads SQVTM; CDR2 reads ANQGSEA.

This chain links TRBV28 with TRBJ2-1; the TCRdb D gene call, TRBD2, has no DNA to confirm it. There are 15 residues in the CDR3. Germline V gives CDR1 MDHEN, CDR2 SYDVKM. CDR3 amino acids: CASSLVLAAYNEQFF.

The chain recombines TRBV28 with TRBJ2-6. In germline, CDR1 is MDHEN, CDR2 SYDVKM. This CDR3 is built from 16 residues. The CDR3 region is CASSLGRISGANVLTF. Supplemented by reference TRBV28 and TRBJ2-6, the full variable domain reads DVKVTQSSRYLVKRTGEKVFLECVQDMDHENMFWYRQDPGLGLRLIYFSYDVKMKEKGDIPEGYSVSREKKERFSLILESASTNQTSMYLCASSLGRISGANVLTFGAGSRLTVL.

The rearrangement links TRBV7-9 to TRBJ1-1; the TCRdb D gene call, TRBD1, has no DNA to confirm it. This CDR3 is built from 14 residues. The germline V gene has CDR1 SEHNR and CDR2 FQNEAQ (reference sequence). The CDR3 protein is CASSPGTMNTEAFF. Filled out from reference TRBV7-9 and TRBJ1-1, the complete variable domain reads DTGVSQNPRHKITKRGQNVTFRCDPISEHNRLYWYRQTLGQGPEFLTYFQNEAQLEKSRLLSDRFSAERPKGSFSTLEIQRTEQGDSAMYLCASSPGTMNTEAFFGQGTRLTVV.

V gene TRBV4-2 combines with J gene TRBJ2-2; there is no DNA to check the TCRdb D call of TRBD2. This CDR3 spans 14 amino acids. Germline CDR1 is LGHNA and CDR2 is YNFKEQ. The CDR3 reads CASSQSEEVGELFF.

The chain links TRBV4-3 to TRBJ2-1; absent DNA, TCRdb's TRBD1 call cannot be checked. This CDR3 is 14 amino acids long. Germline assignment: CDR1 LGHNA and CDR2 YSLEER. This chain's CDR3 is CASSQVGVVDEQFF.

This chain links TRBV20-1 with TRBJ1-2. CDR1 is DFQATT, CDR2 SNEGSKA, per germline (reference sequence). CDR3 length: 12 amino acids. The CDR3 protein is CSARVGGYGYTF.

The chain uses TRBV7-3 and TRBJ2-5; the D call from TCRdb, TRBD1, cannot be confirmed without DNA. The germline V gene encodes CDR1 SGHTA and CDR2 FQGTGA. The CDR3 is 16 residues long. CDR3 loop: CASSYPGQGAWETQYF.

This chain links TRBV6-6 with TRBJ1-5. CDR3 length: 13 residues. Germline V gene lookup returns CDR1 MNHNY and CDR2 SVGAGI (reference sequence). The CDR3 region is CASTEYSNQPQHF.

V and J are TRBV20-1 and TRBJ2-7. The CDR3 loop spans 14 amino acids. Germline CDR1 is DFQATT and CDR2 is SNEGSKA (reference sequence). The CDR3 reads CSARDPADLYEQYF.

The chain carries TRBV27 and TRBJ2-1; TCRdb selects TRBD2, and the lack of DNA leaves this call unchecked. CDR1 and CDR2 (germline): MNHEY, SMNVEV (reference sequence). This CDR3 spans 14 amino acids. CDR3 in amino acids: CASGLAGGYNEQFF.

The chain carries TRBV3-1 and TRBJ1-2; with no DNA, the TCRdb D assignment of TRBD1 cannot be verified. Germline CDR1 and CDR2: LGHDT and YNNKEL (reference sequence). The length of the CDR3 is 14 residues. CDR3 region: CASSQDRTFDGYTF.

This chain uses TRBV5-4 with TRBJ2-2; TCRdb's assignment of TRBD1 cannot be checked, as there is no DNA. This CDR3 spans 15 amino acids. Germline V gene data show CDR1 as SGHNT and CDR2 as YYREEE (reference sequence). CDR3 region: CASKGTGGNTGELFF.

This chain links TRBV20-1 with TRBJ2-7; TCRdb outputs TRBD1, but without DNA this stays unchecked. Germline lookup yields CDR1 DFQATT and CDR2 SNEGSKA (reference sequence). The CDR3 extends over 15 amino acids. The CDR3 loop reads CSARVVGGVFYEQYF.

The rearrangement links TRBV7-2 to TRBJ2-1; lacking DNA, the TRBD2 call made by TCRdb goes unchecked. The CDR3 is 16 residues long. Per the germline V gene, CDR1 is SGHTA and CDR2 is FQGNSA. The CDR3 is CASSHEGGGLYNEQFF.

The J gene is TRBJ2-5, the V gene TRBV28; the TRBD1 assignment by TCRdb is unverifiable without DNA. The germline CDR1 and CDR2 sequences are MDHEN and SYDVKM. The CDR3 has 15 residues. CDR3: CASRSGTGFVETQYF.

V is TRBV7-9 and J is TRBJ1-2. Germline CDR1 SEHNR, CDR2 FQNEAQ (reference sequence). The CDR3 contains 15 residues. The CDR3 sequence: CASSLPTETIYGYTF. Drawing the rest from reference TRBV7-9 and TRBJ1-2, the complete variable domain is DTGVSQNPRHKITKRGQNVTFRCDPISEHNRLYWYRQTLGQGPEFLTYFQNEAQLEKSRLLSDRFSAERPKGSFSTLEIQRTEQGDSAMYLCASSLPTETIYGYTFGSGTRLTVV.

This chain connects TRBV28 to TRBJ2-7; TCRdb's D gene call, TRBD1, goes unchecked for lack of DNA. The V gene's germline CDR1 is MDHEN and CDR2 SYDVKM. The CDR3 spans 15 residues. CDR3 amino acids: CASRFDRGSSYEQYF.

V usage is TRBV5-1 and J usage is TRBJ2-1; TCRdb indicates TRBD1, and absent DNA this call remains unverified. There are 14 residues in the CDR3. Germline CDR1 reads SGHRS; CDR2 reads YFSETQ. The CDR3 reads CASSLGGPGNEQFF.

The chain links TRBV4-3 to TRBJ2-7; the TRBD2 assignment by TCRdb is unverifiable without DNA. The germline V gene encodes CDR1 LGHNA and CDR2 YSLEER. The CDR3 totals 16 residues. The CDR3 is CASSQGFSGDSYEQYF.